This T cell receptor (beta chain) is from a study of T cell responses to AZD1222 COVID-19 vaccine. Overall study findings and caveats: The breadth and depth of Spike-specific TCRs increased once two AZD1222 doses had been given.

The protocol was immunoSEQ multiplex PCR, while the TCRdb copy is restricted to in-frame clones and leaves out a portion. The data contain about 110,000 clones, approximately 89% of them singletons. As to this clone: Its matching antigen is unknown.

This TCR was sampled from an adult in good health. The sample here was peripheral blood, taken on day 0 of MenACWY control vaccination.

CDR3 region: CATSVRLAGGNEQFF. Here the CDR3 DNA reads TGTGCCACCAGTGTAAGACTAGCGGGGGGAAATGAGCAGTTCTTC. V usage is TRBV24-1 and J usage is TRBJ2-1, with 13 bases lining up with TRBD2. Germline CDR1 KGHDR, CDR2 SFDVKD. Germline trimming cut 5 bases from V and 7 bases from J; bases unmatched to any gene: 4. The CDR3 has 15 residues.